This T cell receptor beta chain was profiled in a study of beta chain features in type 1 diabetes. This CDR3 comprises 14 residues. Per the germline V gene, CDR1 is SGHTA and CDR2 is FQGNSA. Trimming removed 0 bases from V and 9 bases from J, with 12 bases in between. This clone was seen only a few times. The antigen remains undetermined. Of the isolated RNA, all was reverse transcribed, and so the sequenced material was expressed TCRB transcripts. Assay used: immunoSEQ multiplex PCR; TCRdb lists only in-frame clones, some missing. The table shows about 620,000 clones, with 15% occurring only once. Whole-study findings and limits: An over-representation of cells with high TCR expression could result from cDNA sequencing.

V and J are TRBV7-2 and TRBJ1-5, with D possibly being TRBD1 (6 bases). The sequence was obtained from a man younger than 35 in good health. Sequences were obtained from naive CD4+ T cells from blood. CDR3 nucleotide sequence: TGTGCCAGCAGCTTAGCGGAGGGGGGAGGGCCCCAGCATTTT. It specifies CASSLAEGGGPQHF.